This T cell receptor beta chain derives from a study of cytomegalovirus exposure and HLA in healthy donors. 13 Jbeta primers and 60 Vbeta primers were used for the PCR. Measured with immunoSEQ multiplex PCR; TCRdb has only the in-frame clones, and not every one. Of 150,000 to 200,000 clones in the sample, roughly 79% were seen once. With 5 bases clipped from V and 5 bases from J, the junction kept 12 bases outside the gene matches. Germline V CDR1 and CDR2: LNHDA, SQIVND (reference sequence). This CDR3 contains 16 residues. The source material was PBMCs. The clonotype originates from a man between 25 and 39 years old in good health and CMV-seronegative. The V and J genes are TRBV19 and TRBJ2-7; TRBD2 aligns across 10 bases. CDR3 protein: CASSSRSSGSRNEQYF. CDR3 nucleotides: TGTGCCAGTAGTTCAAGATCTAGCGGGAGTAGGAACGAGCAGTACTTC.